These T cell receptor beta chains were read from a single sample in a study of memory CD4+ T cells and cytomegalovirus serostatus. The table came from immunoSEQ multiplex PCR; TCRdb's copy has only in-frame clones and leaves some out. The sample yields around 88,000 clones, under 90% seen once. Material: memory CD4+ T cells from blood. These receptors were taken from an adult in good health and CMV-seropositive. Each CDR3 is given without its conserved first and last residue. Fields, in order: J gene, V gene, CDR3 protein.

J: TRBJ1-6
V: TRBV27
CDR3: ASTAQGGSSPLH

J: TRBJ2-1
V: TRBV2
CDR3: ASGVSGLAGGYNEQF

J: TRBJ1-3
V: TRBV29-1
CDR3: SVAVHEGPGDTIY

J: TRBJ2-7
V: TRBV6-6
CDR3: ASSYTFGYEQY

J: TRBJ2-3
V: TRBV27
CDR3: ASSRGLAGADTQY

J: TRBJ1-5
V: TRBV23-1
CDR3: ASSQESNQPQH

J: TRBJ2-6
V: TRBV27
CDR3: ASSLSYGANVLT

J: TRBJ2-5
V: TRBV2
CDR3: ASGGIEDQETQY

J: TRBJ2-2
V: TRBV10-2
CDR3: ASSPWGQGANTGELF

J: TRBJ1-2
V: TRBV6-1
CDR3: ASSERGSTRGANYGYT

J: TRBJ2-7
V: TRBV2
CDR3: ASTPSGYEQY

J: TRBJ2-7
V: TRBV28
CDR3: ASSFKAVKQY

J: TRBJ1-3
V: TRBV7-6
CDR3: ASSRPSGAGNTIY

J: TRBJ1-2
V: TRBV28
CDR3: ASSHGQGTDGYT

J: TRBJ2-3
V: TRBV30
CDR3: ACQAGTGGTDTQY

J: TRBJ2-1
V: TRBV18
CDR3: ASSPHSYNEQF

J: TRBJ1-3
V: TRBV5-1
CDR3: ASSSGYPGSGNTIY

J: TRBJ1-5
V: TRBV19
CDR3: ASSIARGVRNQPQH

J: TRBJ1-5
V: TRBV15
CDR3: ATSRGTTSSQPQH

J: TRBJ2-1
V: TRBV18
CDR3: ASSILAGGPLDEQF

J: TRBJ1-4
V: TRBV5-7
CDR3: ASSQPMTKRFHEKLF

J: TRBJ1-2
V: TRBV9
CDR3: ASSPSWRTGGWVGGYT

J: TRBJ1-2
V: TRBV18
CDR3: ASSLRQGGDYGYT

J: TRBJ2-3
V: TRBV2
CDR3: ASNPQAGDTQY

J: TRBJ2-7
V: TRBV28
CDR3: ASSGVRWEQY

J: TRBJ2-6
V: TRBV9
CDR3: ASSPGGRRFLSGANVLT

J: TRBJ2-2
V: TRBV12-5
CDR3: ASGLDRLGNTGELF

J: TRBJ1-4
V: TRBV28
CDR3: ASSSPGEVEKLF

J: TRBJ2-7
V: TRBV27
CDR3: ASSPGTSGVGAYEQY

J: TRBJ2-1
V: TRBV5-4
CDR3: ASRPTSGAYNEQF

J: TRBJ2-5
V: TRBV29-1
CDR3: SVDQGGGSAQY

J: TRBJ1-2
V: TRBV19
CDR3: ASSGTGVLGGYT

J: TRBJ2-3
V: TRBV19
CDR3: ASSIRGTDTQY

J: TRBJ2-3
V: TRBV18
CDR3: ASSPVEDTDTQY

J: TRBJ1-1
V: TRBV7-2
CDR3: ASSLTGDTEAF

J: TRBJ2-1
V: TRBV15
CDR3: ATSREGRGNEQF

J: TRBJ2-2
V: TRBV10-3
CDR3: AISPGTGNSNTGELF

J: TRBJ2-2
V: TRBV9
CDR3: ASSAGGRSGELF

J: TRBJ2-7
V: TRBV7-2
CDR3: ASSLDRSYEQY

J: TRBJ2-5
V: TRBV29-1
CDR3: SGGLARETQY

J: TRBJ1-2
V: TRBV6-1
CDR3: ASSELTGLNYGYT

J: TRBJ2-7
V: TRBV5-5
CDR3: ASSQGTGGNEQY

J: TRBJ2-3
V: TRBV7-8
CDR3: ASSAKSYTQY

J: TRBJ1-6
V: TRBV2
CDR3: ASTTELSPNSPLH

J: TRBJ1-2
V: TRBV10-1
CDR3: ASSTGQGYGYT

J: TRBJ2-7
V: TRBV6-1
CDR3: ASSEQQGSEQY

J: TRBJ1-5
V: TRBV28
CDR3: ASSVDRGWGNQPQH